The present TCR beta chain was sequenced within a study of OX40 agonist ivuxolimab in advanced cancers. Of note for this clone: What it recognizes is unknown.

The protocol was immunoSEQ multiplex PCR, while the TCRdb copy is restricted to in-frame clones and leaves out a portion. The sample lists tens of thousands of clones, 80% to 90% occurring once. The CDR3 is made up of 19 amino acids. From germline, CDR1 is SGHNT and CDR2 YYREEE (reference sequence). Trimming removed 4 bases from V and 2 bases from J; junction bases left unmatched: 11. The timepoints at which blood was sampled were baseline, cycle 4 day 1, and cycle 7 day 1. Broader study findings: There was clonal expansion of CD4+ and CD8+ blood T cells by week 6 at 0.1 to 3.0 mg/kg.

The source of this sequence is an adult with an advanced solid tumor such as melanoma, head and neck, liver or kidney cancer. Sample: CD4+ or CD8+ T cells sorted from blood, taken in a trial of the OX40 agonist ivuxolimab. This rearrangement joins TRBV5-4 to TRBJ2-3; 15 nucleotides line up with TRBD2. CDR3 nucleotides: TGTGCCAGCAGCCCGCGGACTAGCGGGGGGGTCCAACTCACAGATACGCAGTATTTT. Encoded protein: CASSPRTSGGVQLTDTQYF.